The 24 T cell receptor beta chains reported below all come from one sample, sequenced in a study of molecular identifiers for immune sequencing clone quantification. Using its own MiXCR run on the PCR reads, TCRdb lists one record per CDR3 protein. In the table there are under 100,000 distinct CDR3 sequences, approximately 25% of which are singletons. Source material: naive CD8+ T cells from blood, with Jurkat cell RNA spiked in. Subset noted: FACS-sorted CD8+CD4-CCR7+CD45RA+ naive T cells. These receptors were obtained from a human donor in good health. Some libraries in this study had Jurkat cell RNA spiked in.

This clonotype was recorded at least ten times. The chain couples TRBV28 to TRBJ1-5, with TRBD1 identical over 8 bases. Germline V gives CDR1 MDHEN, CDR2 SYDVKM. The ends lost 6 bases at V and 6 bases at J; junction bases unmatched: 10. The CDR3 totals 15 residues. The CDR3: CASRKRQGASQPQHF. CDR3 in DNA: TGTGCCAGCAGAAAGAGGCAGGGGGCTAGTCAGCCCCAGCATTTT.

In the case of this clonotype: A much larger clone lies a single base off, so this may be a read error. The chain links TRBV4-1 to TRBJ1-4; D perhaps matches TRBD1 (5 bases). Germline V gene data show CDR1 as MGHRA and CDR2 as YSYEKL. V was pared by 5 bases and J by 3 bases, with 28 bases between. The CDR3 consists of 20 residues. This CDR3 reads CASSEVPIRQPPGPNEKLFF. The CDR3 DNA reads TGCGCCAGCAGCGAAGTCCCGATAAGACAGCCCCCGGGGCCTAATGAAAAACTGTTTTTT.

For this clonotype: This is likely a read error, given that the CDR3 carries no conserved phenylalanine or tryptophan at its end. In DNA, the CDR3 is TGTGCCAGCAGCTCTGCGTGGGGCCAGCCCCAGCATCTT. Encoded protein: CASSSAWGQPQHL. This chain links TRBV5-5 with TRBJ1-5; TRBD1 is a possible D gene (5 bases). Trimming left V 3 bases short and J 7 bases short, with 11 bases between. The CDR3 spans 13 residues. CDR1 and CDR2 from the germline V gene are SGHKS and YYEKEE (reference sequence).

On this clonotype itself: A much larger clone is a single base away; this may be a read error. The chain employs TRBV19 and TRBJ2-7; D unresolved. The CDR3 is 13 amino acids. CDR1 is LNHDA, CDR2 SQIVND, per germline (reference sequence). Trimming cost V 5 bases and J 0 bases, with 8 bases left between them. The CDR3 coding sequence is TGTGCCAGTAGTTCGGAGAGCTCCTACGAGCAGTACTTC. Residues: CASSSESSYEQYF.

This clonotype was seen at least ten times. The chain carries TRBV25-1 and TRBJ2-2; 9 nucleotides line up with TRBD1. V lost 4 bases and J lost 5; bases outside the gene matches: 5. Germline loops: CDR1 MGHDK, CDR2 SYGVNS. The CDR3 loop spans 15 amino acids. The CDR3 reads CASSGTGVRTGELFF. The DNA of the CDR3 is TGTGCCAGCAGTGGGACAGGGGTGAGAACCGGGGAGCTGTTTTTT.

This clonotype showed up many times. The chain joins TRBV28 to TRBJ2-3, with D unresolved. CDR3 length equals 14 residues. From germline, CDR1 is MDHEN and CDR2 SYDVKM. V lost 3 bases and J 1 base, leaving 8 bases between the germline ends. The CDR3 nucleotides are TGTGCCAGCAGTTTCCGGCTAGGCACAGATACGCAGTATTTT. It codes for CASSFRLGTDTQYF. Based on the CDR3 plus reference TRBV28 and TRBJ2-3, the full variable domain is DVKVTQSSRYLVKRTGEKVFLECVQDMDHENMFWYRQDPGLGLRLIYFSYDVKMKEKGDIPEGYSVSREKKERFSLILESASTNQTSMYLCASSFRLGTDTQYFGPGTRLTVL.

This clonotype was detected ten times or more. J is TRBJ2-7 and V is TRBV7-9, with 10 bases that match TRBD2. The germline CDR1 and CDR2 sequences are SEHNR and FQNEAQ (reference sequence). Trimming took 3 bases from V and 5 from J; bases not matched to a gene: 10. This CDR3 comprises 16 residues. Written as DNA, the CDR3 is TGTGCCAGCAGCTTCCCCAGCGGGAGGGCCGTTGACGAGCAGTACTTC. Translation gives CASSFPSGRAVDEQYF.

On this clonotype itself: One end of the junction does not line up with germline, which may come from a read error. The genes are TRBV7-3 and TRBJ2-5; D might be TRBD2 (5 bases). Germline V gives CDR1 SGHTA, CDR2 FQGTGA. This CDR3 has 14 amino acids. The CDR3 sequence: CAGSLSGGQETQYF. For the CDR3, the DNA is TGTGCCGGCAGCTTAAGCGGTGGCCAAGAGACCCAGTACTTC.

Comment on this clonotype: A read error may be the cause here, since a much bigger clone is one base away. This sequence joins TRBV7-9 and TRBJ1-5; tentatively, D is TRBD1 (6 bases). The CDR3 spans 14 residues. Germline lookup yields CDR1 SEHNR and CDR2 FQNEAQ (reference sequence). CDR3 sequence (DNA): TGTGCCAGCAGCCAGACAGGCCGTAATCAGCCCCCGCATTTT. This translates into CASSQTGRNQPPHF.

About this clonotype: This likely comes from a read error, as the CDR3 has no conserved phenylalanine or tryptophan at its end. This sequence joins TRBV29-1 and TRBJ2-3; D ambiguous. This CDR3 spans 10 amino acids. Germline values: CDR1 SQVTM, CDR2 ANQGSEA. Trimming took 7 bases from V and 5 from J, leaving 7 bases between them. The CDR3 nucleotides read TGCAGCGCTCAAGTAGATACGCAGTATGTT. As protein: CSAQVDTQYV.

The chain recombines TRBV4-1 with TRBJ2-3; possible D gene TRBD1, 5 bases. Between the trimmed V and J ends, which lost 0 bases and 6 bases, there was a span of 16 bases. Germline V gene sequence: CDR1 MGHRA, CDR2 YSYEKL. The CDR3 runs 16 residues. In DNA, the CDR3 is TGCGCCAGCAGCCAAGAATTATCCAGGGAAGGGGATACGCAGTATTTT. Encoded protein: CASSQELSREGDTQYF.

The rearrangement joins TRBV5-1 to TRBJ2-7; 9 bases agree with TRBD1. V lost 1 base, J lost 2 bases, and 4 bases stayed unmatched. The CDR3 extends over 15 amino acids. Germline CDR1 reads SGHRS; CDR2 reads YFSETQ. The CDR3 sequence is CASSLWTGETYEQYF. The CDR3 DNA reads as TGCGCCAGCAGCTTGTGGACAGGGGAAACCTACGAGCAGTACTTC.

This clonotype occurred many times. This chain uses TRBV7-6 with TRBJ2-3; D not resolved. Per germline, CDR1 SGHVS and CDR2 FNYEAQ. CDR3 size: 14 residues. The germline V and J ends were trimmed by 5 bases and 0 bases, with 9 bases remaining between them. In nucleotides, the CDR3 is TGTGCCAGCAGCCTCACACGGAGCACAGATACGCAGTATTTT. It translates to CASSLTRSTDTQYF.

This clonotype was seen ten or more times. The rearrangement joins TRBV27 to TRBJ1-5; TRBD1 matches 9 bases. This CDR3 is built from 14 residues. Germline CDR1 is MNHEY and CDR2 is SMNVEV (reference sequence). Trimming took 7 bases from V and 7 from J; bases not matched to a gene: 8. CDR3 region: CASKSGTGIQPQHF. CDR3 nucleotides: TGTGCCAGCAAATCCGGGACAGGGATCCAGCCCCAGCATTTT.

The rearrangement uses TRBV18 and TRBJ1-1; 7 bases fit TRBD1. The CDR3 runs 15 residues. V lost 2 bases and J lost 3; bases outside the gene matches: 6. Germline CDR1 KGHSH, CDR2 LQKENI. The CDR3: CASSPTYGTDTEAFF. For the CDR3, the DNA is TGTGCCAGCTCACCAACGTATGGGACAGACACTGAAGCTTTCTTT. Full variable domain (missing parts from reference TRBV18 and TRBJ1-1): NAGVMQNPRHLVRRRGQEARLRCSPMKGHSHVYWYRQLPEEGLKFMVYLQKENIIDESGMPKERFSAEFPKEGPSILRIQQVVRGDSAAYFCASSPTYGTDTEAFFGQGTRLTVV.

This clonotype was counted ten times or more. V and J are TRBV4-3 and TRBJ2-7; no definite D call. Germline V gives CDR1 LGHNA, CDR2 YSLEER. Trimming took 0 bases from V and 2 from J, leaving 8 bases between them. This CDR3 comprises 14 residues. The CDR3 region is CASSQDTGTYEQYF. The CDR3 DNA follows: TGCGCCAGCAGCCAAGATACGGGTACCTACGAGCAGTACTTC.

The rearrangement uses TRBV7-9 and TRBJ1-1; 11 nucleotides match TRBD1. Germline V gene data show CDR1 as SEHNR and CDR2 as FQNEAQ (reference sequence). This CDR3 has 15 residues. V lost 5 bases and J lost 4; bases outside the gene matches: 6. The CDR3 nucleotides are TGTGCCAGCAGCCACCCCGGGACAGGGGGCACTGAAGCTTTCTTT. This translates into CASSHPGTGGTEAFF.

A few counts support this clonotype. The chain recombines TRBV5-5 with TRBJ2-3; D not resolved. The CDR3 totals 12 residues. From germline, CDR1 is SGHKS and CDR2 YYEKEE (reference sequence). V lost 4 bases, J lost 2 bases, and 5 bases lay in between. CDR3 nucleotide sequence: TGTGCCAGCAGCCAGATCACAGATACGCAGTATTTT. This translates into CASSQITDTQYF.

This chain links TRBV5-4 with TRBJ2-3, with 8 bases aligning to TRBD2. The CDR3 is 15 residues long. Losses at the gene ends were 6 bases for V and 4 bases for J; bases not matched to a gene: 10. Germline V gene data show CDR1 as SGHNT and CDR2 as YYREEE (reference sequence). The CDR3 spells CASTRAGEGADTQYF. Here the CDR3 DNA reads TGTGCCAGCACCCGAGCGGGAGAAGGTGCAGATACGCAGTATTTT.

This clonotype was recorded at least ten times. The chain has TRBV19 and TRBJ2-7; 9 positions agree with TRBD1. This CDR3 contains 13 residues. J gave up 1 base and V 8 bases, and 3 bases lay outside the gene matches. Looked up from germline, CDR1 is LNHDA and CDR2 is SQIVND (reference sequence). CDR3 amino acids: CASGTGMSYEQYF. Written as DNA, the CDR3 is TGTGCCAGTGGGACAGGGATGTCCTACGAGCAGTACTTC.

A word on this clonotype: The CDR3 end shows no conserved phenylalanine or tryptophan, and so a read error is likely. The CDR3 here is CASSSIEAFL. The CDR3, as DNA: TGTGCCAGCAGCTCTATCGAAGCTTTCTTA. The chain joins TRBV7-9 to TRBJ1-1; unclear D gene. The CDR3 runs 10 residues. Trimming took off 4 bases at V and 8 bases at J, with 5 bases between the two ends. Germline CDR1 reads SEHNR; CDR2 reads FQNEAQ (reference sequence).

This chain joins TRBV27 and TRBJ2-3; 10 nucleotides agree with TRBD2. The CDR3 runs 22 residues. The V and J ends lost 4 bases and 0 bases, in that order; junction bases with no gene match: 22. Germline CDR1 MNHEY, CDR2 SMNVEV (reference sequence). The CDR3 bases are TGTGCCAGCAGTTCGGGGACTAGCGAGGGGGCCCGAATTGTCCTAAGCACAGATACGCAGTATTTT. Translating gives CASSSGTSEGARIVLSTDTQYF.

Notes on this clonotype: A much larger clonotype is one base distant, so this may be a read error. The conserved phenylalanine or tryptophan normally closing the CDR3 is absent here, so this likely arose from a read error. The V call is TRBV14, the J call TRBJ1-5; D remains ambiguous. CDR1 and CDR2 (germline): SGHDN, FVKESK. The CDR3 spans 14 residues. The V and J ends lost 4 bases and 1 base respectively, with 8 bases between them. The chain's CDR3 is CASSPLESNQPQHL. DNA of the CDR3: TGTGCCAGCAGCCCCCTTGAGAGCAATCAGCCCCAGCATCTT.

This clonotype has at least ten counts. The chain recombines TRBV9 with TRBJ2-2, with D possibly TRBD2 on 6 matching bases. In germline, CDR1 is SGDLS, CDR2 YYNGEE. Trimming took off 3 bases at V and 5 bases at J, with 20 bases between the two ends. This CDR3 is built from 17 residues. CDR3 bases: TGTGCCAGCAGCGAGGCCCCGGGGGAAGTATGGACCGGGGAGCTGTTTTTT. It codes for CASSEAPGEVWTGELFF.